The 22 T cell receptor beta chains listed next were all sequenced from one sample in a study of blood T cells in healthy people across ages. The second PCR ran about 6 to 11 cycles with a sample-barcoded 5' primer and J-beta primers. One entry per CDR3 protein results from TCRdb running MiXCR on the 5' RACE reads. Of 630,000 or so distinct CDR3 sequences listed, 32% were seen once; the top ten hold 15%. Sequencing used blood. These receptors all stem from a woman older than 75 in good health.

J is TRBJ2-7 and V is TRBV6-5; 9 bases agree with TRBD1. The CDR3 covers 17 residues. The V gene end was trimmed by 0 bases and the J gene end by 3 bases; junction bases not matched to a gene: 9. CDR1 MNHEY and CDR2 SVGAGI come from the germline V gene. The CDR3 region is CASSYSSSGTGIYEQYF. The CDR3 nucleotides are TGTGCCAGCAGTTACTCGAGTTCCGGGACAGGGATCTACGAGCAGTACTTC.

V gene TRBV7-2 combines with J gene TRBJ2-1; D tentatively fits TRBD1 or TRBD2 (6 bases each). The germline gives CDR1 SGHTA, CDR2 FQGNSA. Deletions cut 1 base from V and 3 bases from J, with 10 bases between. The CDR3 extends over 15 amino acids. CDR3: CASSLDGGVYNEQFF. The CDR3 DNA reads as TGTGCCAGCAGCTTAGACGGGGGCGTCTACAATGAGCAGTTCTTC.

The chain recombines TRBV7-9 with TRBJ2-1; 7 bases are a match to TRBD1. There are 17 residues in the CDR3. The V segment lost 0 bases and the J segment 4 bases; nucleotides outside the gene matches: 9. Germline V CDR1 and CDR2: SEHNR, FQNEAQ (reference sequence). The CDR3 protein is CASSLAVSGTVYNEQFF. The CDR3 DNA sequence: TGTGCCAGCAGCTTAGCGGTTTCGGGGACAGTATACAATGAGCAGTTCTTC. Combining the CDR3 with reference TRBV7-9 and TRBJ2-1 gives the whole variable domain DTGVSQNPRHKITKRGQNVTFRCDPISEHNRLYWYRQTLGQGPEFLTYFQNEAQLEKSRLLSDRFSAERPKGSFSTLEIQRTEQGDSAMYLCASSLAVSGTVYNEQFFGPGTRLTVL.

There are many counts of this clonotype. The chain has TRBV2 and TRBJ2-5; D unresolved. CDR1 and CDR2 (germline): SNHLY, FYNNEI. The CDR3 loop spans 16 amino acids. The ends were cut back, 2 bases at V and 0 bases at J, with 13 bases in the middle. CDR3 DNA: TGTGCCAGCAGTGAAATGCAAGCCGGGTACCAAGAGACCCAGTACTTC. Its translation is CASSEMQAGYQETQYF.

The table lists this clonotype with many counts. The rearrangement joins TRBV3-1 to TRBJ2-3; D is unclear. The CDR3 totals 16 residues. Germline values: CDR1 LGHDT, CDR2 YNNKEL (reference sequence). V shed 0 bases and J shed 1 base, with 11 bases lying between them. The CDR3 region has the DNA TGTGCCAGCAGCCAAGAGATCGGATACGGCACAGATACGCAGTATTTT. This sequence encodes CASSQEIGYGTDTQYF.

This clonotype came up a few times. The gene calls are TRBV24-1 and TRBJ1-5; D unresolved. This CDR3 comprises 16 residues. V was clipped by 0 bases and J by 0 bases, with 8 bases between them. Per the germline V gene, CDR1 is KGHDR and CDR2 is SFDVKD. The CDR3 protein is CATSDLSRNSNQPQHF. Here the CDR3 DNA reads TGTGCCACCAGTGATTTGAGCAGAAATAGCAATCAGCCCCAGCATTTT.

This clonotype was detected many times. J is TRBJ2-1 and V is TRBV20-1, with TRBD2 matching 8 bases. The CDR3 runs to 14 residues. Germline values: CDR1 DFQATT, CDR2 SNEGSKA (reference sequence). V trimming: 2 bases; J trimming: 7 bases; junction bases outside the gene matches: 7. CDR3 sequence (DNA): TGCAGTGCTAGACGAGCGGGGGTGTGGAATGAGCAGTTCTTC. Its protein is CSARRAGVWNEQFF.

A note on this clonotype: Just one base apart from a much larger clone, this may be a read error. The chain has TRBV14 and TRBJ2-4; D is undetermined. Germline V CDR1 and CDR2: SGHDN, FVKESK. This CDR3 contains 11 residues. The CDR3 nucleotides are TGTGCCGGCAGCCAAATGTGGATTCAGTACTTC. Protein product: CAGSQMWIQYF. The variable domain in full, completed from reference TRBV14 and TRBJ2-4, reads EAGVTQFPSHSVIEKGQTVTLRCDPISGHDNLYWYRRVMGKEIKFLLHFVKESKQDESGMPNNRFLAERTGGTYSTLKVQPAELEDSGVYFCAGSQMWIQYFGAGTRLSVL.

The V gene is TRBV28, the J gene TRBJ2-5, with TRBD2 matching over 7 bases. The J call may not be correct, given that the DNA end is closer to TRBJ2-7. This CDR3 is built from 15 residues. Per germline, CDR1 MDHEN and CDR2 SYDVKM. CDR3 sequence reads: CASFVAGDDVTEQYF. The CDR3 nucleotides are TGTGCCAGCTTCGTAGCGGGCGACGACGTAACCGAGCAGTACTTC.

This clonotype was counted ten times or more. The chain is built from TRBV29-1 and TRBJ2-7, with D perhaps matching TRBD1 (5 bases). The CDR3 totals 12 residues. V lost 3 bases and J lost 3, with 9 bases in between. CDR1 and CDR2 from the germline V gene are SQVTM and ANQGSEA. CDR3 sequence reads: CSVDTGSYEQYF. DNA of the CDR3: TGCAGCGTTGATACAGGTAGCTACGAGCAGTACTTC.

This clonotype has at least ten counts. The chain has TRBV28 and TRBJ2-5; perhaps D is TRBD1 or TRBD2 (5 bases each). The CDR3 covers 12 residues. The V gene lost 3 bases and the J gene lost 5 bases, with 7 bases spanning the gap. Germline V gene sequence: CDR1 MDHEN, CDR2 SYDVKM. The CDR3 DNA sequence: TGTGCCAGCAGTTTGTGGGACGAGACCCAGTACTTC. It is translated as CASSLWDETQYF.

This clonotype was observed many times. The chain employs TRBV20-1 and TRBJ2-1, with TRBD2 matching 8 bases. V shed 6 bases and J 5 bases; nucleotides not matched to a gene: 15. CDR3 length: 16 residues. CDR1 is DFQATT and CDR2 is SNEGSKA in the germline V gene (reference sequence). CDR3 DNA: TGCAGTGCCCCCCCCCGCGGGACTAGGGGCCACAATGAGCAGTTCTTC. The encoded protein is CSAPPRGTRGHNEQFF.

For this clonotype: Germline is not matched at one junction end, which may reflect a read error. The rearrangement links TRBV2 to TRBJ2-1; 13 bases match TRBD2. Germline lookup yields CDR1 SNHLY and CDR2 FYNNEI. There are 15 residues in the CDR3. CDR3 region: CANSEAGLAGNEQFF. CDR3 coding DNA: TGTGCCAACAGTGAGGCGGGACTAGCGGGGAATGAGCAGTTCTTC.

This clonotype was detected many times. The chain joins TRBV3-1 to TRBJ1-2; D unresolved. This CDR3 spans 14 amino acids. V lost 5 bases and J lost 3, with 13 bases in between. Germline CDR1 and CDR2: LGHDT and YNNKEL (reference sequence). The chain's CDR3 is CASSSRWTDYGYTF. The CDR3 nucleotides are TGTGCCAGCAGCTCGCGCTGGACGGACTATGGCTACACCTTC.

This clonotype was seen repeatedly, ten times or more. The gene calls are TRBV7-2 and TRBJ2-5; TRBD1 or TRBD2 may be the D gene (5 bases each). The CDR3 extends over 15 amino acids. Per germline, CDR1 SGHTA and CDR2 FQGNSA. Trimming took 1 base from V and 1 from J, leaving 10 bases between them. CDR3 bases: TGTGCCAGCAGCTTAGTCCGGGGCAGCCAAGAGACCCAGTACTTC. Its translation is CASSLVRGSQETQYF. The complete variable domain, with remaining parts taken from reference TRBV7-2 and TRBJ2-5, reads GAGVSQSPSNKVTEKGKDVELRCDPISGHTALYWYRQSLGQGLEFLIYFQGNSAPDKSGLPSDRFSAERTGGSVSTLTIQRTQQEDSAVYLCASSLVRGSQETQYFGPGTRLLVL.

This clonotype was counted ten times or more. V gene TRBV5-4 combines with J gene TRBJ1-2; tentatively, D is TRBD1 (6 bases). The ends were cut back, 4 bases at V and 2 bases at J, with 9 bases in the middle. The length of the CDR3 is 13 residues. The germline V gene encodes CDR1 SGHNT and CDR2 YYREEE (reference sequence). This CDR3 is CASSPDRNYGYTF. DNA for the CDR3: TGTGCCAGCAGCCCGGACAGAAACTATGGCTACACCTTC.

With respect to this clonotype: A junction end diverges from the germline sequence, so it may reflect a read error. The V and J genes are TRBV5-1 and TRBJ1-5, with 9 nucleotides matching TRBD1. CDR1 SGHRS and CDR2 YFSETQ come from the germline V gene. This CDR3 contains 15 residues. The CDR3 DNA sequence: TGCACCAGCAGCTTGAGTGGGACAGGGAATCAGCCCCAGCATTTT. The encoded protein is CTSSLSGTGNQPQHF.

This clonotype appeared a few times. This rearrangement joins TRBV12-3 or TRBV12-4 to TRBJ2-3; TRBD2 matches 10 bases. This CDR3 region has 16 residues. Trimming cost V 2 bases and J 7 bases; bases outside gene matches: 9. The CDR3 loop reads CASSLFSGGGRHTQYF. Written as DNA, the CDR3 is TGTGCCAGCAGTTTATTCAGCGGGGGGGGTAGACATACGCAGTATTTT.

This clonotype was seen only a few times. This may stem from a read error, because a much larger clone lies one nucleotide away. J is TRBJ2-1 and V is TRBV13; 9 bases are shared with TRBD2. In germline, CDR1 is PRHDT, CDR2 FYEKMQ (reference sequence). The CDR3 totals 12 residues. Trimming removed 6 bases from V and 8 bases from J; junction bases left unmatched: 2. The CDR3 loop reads CASRRTSDEQFF. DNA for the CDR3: TGTGCCAGCAGGAGGACTAGCGATGAGCAGTTCTTC.

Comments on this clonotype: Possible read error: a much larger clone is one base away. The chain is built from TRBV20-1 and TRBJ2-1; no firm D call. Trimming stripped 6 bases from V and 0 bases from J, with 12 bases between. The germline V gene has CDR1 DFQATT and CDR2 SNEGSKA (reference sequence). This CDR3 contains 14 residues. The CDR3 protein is CSAVVHSSYNEQFF. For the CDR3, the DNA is TGCAGTGCCGTAGTCCATAGCTCCTACAATGAGCAGTTCTTC.

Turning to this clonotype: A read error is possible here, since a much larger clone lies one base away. CDR3 sequence (DNA): TGTGTCATCAGTGAGTCGGATAAAGAGACCCAGTACTTC. It specifies CVISESDKETQYF. This sequence joins TRBV10-3 and TRBJ2-5; D is ambiguous. Germline V lookup: CDR1 ENHRY, CDR2 SYGVKD. The CDR3 covers 13 residues.

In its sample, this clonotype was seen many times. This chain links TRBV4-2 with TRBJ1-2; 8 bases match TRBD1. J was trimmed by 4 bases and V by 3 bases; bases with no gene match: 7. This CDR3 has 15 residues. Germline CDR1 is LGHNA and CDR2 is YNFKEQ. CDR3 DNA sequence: TGTGCCAGCAGCCATTTGACAGGGGAGGGCTATGGCTACACCTTC. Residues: CASSHLTGEGYGYTF.